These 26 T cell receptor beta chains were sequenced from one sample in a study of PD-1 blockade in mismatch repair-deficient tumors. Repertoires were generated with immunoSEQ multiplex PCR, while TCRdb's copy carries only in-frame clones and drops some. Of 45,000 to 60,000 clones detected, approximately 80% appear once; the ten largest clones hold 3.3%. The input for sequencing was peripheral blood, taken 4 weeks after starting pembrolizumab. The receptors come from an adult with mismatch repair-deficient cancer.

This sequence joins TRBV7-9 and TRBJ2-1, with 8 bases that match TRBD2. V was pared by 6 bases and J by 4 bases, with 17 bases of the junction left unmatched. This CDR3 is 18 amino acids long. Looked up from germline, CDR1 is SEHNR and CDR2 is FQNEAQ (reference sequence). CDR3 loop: CASRLSPTAGERYNEQFF. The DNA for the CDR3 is TGTGCCAGCAGATTATCCCCAACAGCGGGAGAACGGTACAATGAGCAGTTCTTC.

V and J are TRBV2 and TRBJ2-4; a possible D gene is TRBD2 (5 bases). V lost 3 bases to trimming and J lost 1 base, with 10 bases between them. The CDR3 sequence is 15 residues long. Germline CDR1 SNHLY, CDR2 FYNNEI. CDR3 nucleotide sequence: TGTGCCAGCAGTGAGGTAGCGCTCGCCAAAAACATTCAGTACTTC. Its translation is CASSEVALAKNIQYF.

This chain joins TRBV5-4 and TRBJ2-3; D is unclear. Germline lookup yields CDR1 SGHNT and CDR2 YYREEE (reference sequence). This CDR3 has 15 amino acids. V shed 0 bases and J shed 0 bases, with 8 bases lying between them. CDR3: CASSLASGSTDTQYF. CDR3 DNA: TGTGCCAGCAGCTTGGCTAGTGGGAGCACAGATACGCAGTATTTT.

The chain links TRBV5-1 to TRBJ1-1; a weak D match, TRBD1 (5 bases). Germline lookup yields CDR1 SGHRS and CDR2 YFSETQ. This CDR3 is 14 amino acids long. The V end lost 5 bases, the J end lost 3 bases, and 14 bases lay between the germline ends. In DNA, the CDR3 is TGCGCCAGCAGAAGCCAGGGAGCGGACACTGAAGCTTTCTTT. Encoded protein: CASRSQGADTEAFF.

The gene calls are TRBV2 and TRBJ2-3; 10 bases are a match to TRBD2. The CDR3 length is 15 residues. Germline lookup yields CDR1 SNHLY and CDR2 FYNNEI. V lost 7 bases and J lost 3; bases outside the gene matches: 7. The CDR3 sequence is CASNPLAGETDTQYF. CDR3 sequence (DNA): TGTGCCAGCAATCCTCTAGCGGGAGAGACAGATACGCAGTATTTT.

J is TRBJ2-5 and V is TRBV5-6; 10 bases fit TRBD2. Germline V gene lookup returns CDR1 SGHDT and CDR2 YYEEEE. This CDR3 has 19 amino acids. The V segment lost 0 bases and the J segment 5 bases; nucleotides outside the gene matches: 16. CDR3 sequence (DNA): TGTGCCAGCAGCTTGGGGCAGGACCTCAGCGGGAGGGCCGGGGAGACCCAGTACTTC. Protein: CASSLGQDLSGRAGETQYF.

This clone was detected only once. The CDR3 bases are TGTGCCAGCAGCGTAGCAGAGGTTGAGTTTGGCTACACCTTC. Protein sequence: CASSVAEVEFGYTF. The chain has TRBV9 and TRBJ1-2; no clear D gene. V gave up 0 bases and J gave up 7 bases, with 13 bases separating them. The CDR3 runs 14 residues. Germline values: CDR1 SGDLS, CDR2 YYNGEE.

The DNA for the CDR3 is TGTGCCAGCAGCCAAGGGATGGACAGGGAGAACACTGAAGCTTTCTTT. Its protein is CASSQGMDRENTEAFF. The chain recombines TRBV14 with TRBJ1-1, with TRBD1 matching 8 bases. The V segment lost 1 base and the J segment 1 base; nucleotides outside the gene matches: 5. The CDR3 covers 16 residues. CDR1 SGHDN and CDR2 FVKESK come from the germline V gene.

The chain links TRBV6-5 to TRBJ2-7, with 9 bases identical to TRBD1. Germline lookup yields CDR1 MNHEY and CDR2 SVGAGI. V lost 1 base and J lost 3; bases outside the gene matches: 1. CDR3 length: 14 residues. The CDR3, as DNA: TGTGCCAGCAGTTACTTGGGACAGGGCTACGAGCAGTACTTC. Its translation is CASSYLGQGYEQYF.

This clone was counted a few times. CDR3 bases: TGTGCCAGCAGCTTAGACAGCAATCAGCCCCAGCATTTT. This sequence encodes CASSLDSNQPQHF. The chain recombines TRBV7-3 with TRBJ1-5; the D is unclear. This CDR3 comprises 13 residues. V was trimmed by 2 bases and J by 1 base, leaving 3 bases between them. Germline assignment: CDR1 SGHTA and CDR2 FQGTGA.

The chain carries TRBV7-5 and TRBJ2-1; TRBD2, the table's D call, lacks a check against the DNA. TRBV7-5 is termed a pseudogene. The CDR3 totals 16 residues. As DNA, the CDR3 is TGTGCCAGAAGCTCAGGGACTAGCGGGAAGACCAATGAGCAGTTCTTC. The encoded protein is CARSSGTSGKTNEQFF.

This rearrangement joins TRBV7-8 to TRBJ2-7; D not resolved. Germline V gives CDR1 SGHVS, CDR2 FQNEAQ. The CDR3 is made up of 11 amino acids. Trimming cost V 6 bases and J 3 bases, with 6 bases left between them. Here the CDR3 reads CASSNSYEQYF. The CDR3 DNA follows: TGTGCCAGCAGTAACAGCTACGAGCAGTACTTC.

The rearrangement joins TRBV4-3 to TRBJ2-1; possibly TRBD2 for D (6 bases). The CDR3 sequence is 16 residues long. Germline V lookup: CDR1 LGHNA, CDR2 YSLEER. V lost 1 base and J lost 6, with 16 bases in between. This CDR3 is CASSQVAGTEGNEQFF. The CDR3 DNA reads TGCGCCAGCAGCCAAGTTGCAGGGACGGAGGGCAATGAGCAGTTCTTC.

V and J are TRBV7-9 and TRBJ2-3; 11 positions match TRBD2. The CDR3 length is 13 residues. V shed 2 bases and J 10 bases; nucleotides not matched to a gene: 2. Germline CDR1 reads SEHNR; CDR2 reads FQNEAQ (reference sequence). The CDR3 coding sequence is TGTGCCAGCAGCTTAACTAGCGGGAGTCCGCAGTATTTT. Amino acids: CASSLTSGSPQYF.

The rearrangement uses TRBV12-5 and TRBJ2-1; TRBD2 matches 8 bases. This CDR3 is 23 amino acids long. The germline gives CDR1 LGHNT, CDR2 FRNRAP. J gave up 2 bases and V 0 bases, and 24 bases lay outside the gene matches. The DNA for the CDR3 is TGTGCTAGTGGTTTGGTACCACGGGACGGCGGCGGGAGGTATTTCTTCCCCTACAATGAGCAGTTCTTC. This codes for CASGLVPRDGGGRYFFPYNEQFF. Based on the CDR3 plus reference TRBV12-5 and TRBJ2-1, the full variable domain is DARVTQTPRHKVTEMGQEVTMRCQPILGHNTVFWYRQTMMQGLELLAYFRNRAPLDDSGMPKDRFSAEMPDATLATLKIQPSEPRDSAVYFCASGLVPRDGGGRYFFPYNEQFFGPGTRLTVL.

The CDR3 bases are TGTGCCAGCAGCGTAGGTCCTTCCGGGACTGAGCAGTTCTTC. Encoded protein: CASSVGPSGTEQFF. The chain recombines TRBV9 with TRBJ2-1; the D call may be TRBD1 or TRBD2 (5 bases each). This CDR3 is built from 14 residues. Germline CDR1 SGDLS, CDR2 YYNGEE. V shed 0 bases and J shed 9 bases, with 13 bases lying between them. Full variable domain (remainder filled in from reference TRBV9 and TRBJ2-1): DSGVTQTPKHLITATGQRVTLRCSPRSGDLSVYWYQQSLDQGLQFLIQYYNGEERAKGNILERFSAQQFPDLHSELNLSSLELGDSALYFCASSVGPSGTEQFFGPGTRLTVL.

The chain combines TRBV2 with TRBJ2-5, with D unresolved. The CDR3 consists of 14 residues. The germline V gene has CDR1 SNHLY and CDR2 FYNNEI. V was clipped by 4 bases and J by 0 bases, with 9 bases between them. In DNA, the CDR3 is TGTGCCAGCAGTGGAGACCTGTACCAAGAGACCCAGTACTTC. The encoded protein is CASSGDLYQETQYF.

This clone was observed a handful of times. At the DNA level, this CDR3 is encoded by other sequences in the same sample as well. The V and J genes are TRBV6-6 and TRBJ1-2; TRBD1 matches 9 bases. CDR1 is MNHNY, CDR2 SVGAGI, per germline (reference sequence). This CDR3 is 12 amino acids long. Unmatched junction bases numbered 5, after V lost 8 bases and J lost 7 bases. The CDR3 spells CASGTGGGGYTF. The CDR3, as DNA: TGTGCCAGCGGCACAGGGGGCGGTGGCTACACCTTC.

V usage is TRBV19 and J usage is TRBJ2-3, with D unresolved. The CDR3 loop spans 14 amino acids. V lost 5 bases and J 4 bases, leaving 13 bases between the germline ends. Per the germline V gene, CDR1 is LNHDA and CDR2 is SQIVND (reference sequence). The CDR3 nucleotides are TGTGCCAGTAGTCCATTTACCTCCGCAGATACGCAGTATTTT. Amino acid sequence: CASSPFTSADTQYF.

CDR3 sequence (DNA): TGTGCCACCAGACTAGCGGGAGACAATGAGCAGTTCTTC. It is translated as CATRLAGDNEQFF. The chain links TRBV6-1 to TRBJ2-1; 12 bases fit TRBD2. Trimming at V came to 10 bases and at J to 5 bases, leaving 3 bases not matched to a gene. Germline CDR1 MNHNS, CDR2 SASEGT. CDR3 length equals 13 residues.

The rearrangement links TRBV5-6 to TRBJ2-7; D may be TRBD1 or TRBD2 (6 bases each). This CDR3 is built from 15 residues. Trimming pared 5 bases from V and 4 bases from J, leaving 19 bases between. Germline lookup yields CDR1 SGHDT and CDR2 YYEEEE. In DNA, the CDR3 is TGTGCCAGCAGTGGAGACAGGTTGGGGGGATACGAGCAGTACTTC. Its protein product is CASSGDRLGGYEQYF. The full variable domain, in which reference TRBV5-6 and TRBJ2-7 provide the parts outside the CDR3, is DAGVTQSPTHLIKTRGQQVTLRCSPKSGHDTVSWYQQALGQGPQFIFQYYEEEERQRGNFPDRFSGHQFPNYSSELNVNALLLGDSALYLCASSGDRLGGYEQYFGPGTRLTVT.

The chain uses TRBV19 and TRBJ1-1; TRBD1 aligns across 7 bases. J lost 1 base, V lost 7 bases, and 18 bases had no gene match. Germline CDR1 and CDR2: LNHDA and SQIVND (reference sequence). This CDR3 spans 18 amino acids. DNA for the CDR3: TGTGCCAGTATTCCCCGATCGGACAGGATGGAGGAGAACACTGAAGCTTTCTTT. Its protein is CASIPRSDRMEENTEAFF.

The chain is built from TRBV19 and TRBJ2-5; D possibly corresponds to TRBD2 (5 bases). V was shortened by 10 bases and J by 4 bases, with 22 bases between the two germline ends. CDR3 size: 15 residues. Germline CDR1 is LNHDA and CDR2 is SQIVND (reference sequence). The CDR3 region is CATGDLFGAGETQYF. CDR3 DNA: TGTGCCACCGGCGATTTATTCGGCGCGGGAGAGACCCAGTACTTC.

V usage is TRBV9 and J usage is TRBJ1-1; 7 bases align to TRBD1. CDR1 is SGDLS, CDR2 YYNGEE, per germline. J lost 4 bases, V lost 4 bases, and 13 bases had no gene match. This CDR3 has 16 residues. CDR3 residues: CASSPPRQGLSTEAFF. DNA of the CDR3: TGTGCCAGCAGCCCGCCCCGACAGGGTTTGAGCACTGAAGCTTTCTTT.

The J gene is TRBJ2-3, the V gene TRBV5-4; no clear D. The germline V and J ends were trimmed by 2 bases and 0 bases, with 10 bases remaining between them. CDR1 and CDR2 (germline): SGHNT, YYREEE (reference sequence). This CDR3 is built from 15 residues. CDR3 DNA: TGTGCCAGCAGCTTTAGGGAACCTAGCACAGATACGCAGTATTTT. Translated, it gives CASSFREPSTDTQYF.

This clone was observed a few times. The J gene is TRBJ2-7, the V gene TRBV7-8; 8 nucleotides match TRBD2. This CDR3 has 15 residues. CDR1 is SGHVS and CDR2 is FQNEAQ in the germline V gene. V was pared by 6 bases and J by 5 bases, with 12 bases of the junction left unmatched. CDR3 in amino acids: CASRDGTGGPHEQYF. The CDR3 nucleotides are TGTGCCAGCAGAGACGGGACGGGAGGGCCGCACGAGCAGTACTTC.